One and the same sample provided the 19 T cell receptor beta chains below, sequenced in a study of blood T cell repertoires in COVID-19. Produced via immunoSEQ multiplex PCR; TCRdb's table is partial and in-frame only. The sample comprises under 200,000 clones, 80% to 90% of which are singletons, and about 14% rests with the top ten. Sample: peripheral blood. All receptors come from an older woman with COVID-19, enrolled during active disease.

The chain combines TRBV3-1 (or the pseudogene TRBV3-2) with TRBJ2-3; D is unresolved. Germline V gene lookup returns CDR1 LGHDT and CDR2 YNNKEL (reference sequence). The CDR3 consists of 12 residues. Trimming stripped 1 base from V and 5 bases from J, with 4 bases between. Here the CDR3 DNA reads TGTGCCAGCAGCCAAGCGGTAGATACGCAGTATTTT. This sequence encodes CASSQAVDTQYF.

This sequence joins TRBV11-1 and TRBJ2-3, with a possible D match to TRBD2 (5 bases). Germline assignment: CDR1 SGHAT and CDR2 FQDESV (reference sequence). V lost 3 bases, J lost 2 bases, and 15 bases lay in between. The CDR3 spans 16 residues. In nucleotides, the CDR3 is TGTGCCAGCAGCTTGTACGGGGAGATCCCCACAGATACGCAGTATTTT. Translating it yields CASSLYGEIPTDTQYF. Looking up the rest from reference TRBV11-1 and TRBJ2-3 gives the full variable domain: EAEVAQSPRYKITEKSQAVAFWCDPISGHATLYWYRQILGQGPELLVQFQDESVVDDSQLPKDRFSAERLKGVDSTLKIQPAELGDSAMYLCASSLYGEIPTDTQYFGPGTRLTVL.

This clone was seen a few times. This chain joins TRBV18 and TRBJ1-3, with 9 bases identical to TRBD1. The V and J ends lost 4 bases and 4 bases, in that order; junction bases with no gene match: 2. The CDR3 covers 14 residues. CDR1 is KGHSH, CDR2 LQKENI, per germline. The CDR3 nucleotides read TGTGCCAGCTCACTGGACAGGGGAGGAAACACCATATATTTT. Encoded protein: CASSLDRGGNTIYF.

The V and J genes are TRBV7-9 and TRBJ1-2; D is undetermined. The V gene lost 1 base and the J gene lost 8 bases, with 8 bases spanning the gap. Looked up from germline, CDR1 is SEHNR and CDR2 is FQNEAQ (reference sequence). The CDR3 totals 12 residues. The CDR3 bases are TGTGCCAGCAGCTTAGGGAGGGCCGGCTACACCTTC. Amino acids: CASSLGRAGYTF.

CDR3 in amino acids: CASTYDRENSPLHF. As DNA, the CDR3 is TGTGCCAGTACCTACGACAGGGAGAATTCACCCCTCCACTTT. V and J are TRBV19 and TRBJ1-6, with TRBD1 matching over 7 bases. From germline, CDR1 is LNHDA and CDR2 SQIVND (reference sequence). This CDR3 has 14 residues. The ends lost 7 bases at V and 7 bases at J; junction bases unmatched: 7.

This chain uses TRBV18 with TRBJ1-5; no firm D call. The CDR3 is 13 residues long. CDR1 and CDR2 from the germline V gene are KGHSH and LQKENI. V was trimmed by 6 bases and J by 5 bases, leaving 11 bases between them. This CDR3 reads CASSSTRDQPQHF. CDR3 DNA sequence: TGTGCCAGCTCCTCGACGAGGGATCAGCCCCAGCATTTT.

The J gene is TRBJ1-1, the V gene TRBV12-3 or TRBV12-4; D is undetermined. Trimming removed 6 bases from V and 1 base from J, with 9 bases in between. The CDR3 spans 13 residues. CDR3 nucleotides: TGTGCCAGCAGGGCGGGCGGGAACACTGAAGCTTTCTTT. Its protein product is CASRAGGNTEAFF.

The DNA for the CDR3 is TGCGCCAGCAGCTCCGCCATTACTAGCGGGGGAGATTACGATACGCAGTATTTT. Encoded protein: CASSSAITSGGDYDTQYF. V and J are TRBV5-1 and TRBJ2-3; 11 positions match TRBD2. J was trimmed by 6 bases and V by 3 bases; bases with no gene match: 15. Germline V gene data show CDR1 as SGHRS and CDR2 as YFSETQ. The CDR3 is 18 residues long.

The DNA of the CDR3 is TGTGCCAGCAGTTTCGCCCCGAGCAATGAGCAGTTCTTC. Translated, it gives CASSFAPSNEQFF. J is TRBJ2-1 and V is TRBV12-3 or TRBV12-4; D not resolved. Trimming took off 3 bases at V and 6 bases at J, with 9 bases between the two ends. The CDR3 totals 13 residues.

The V gene is TRBV19, the J gene TRBJ1-4, with TRBD1 identical over 10 bases. CDR1 and CDR2 (germline): LNHDA, SQIVND (reference sequence). The CDR3 has 14 amino acids. With 3 bases clipped from V and 8 bases from J, the junction kept 3 bases outside the gene matches. CDR3: CASSIPGQGEKLFF. For the CDR3, the DNA is TGTGCCAGTAGTATTCCGGGACAGGGGGAAAAACTGTTTTTT.

The chain is built from TRBV2 and TRBJ2-2, with a weak D call TRBD1 (5 bases). This CDR3 comprises 14 residues. Germline V gene data show CDR1 as SNHLY and CDR2 as FYNNEI. With 10 bases removed from V and 1 base from J, the gap between germline ends came to 13 bases. The CDR3 DNA is TGTGCCACCCAGGACATTCTGAACACCGGGGAGCTGTTTTTT. This encodes CATQDILNTGELFF.

The chain employs TRBV7-3 and TRBJ1-6; 9 bases align to TRBD1. The CDR3 has 15 amino acids. V was pared by 5 bases and J by 10 bases, with 9 bases of the junction left unmatched. The germline V gene encodes CDR1 SGHTA and CDR2 FQGTGA. The CDR3 protein is CASSIQGASRSPLHF. The CDR3 bases are TGTGCCAGCAGCATACAGGGGGCATCGAGATCACCCCTCCACTTT.

The V gene is TRBV6-6, the J gene TRBJ2-1; 10 bases are shared with TRBD2. Unmatched junction bases numbered 9, after V lost 7 bases and J lost 9 bases. Germline lookup yields CDR1 MNHNY and CDR2 SVGAGI (reference sequence). There are 14 residues in the CDR3. In DNA, the CDR3 is TGTGCCAGCACCAGCGGGGGGGCAATAGGTGAGCAGTTCTTC. Translated, it gives CASTSGGAIGEQFF.

V is TRBV28 and J is TRBJ2-3, with D perhaps TRBD2 (6 bases). CDR1 MDHEN and CDR2 SYDVKM come from the germline V gene. Deletions cut 3 bases from V and 2 bases from J, with 18 bases between. The CDR3 has 17 amino acids. The CDR3 sequence is CASSFAGRLETTDTQYF. The CDR3 region has the DNA TGTGCCAGCAGTTTTGCGGGACGCTTGGAGACCACAGATACGCAGTATTTT. Drawing the rest from reference TRBV28 and TRBJ2-3, the complete variable domain is DVKVTQSSRYLVKRTGEKVFLECVQDMDHENMFWYRQDPGLGLRLIYFSYDVKMKEKGDIPEGYSVSREKKERFSLILESASTNQTSMYLCASSFAGRLETTDTQYFGPGTRLTVL.

This chain connects TRBV30 to TRBJ1-6; a weak D match, TRBD1 (6 bases). Looked up from germline, CDR1 is GTSNPN and CDR2 is SVGIG (reference sequence). The CDR3 totals 14 residues. The V end was cut by 2 bases, the J end by 4 bases, with 9 bases between. DNA of the CDR3: TGTGCCTGGAGTACAGGGCGGTATAATTCACCCCTCCACTTT. As protein: CAWSTGRYNSPLHF.

This chain links TRBV5-1 with TRBJ1-1; D is perhaps TRBD1 (6 bases). V lost 3 bases, J lost 4 bases, and 10 bases lay in between. This CDR3 has 13 residues. CDR1 and CDR2 from the germline V gene are SGHRS and YFSETQ. The CDR3 sequence is CASSSGQLTEAFF. The CDR3 DNA reads TGCGCCAGCAGCTCCGGACAGCTCACTGAAGCTTTCTTT.

The V gene is TRBV5-1, the J gene TRBJ1-1; no clear D gene. The V end was cut by 2 bases, the J end by 1 base, with 12 bases between. The CDR3 runs 15 residues. The V gene's germline CDR1 is SGHRS and CDR2 YFSETQ. The CDR3 region is CASSFTYDTNTEAFF. In nucleotides, the CDR3 is TGCGCCAGCAGCTTCACGTATGACACGAACACTGAAGCTTTCTTT.

J is TRBJ2-3 and V is TRBV5-4; 7 bases map to TRBD1. V lost 3 bases and J lost 3; bases outside the gene matches: 4. This CDR3 comprises 14 residues. The V gene's germline CDR1 is SGHNT and CDR2 YYREEE (reference sequence). This chain's CDR3 is CASSSRQGTDTQYF. In DNA form, the CDR3 reads TGTGCCAGCAGCTCTCGACAGGGAACAGATACGCAGTATTTT. The variable domain in full, completed from reference TRBV5-4 and TRBJ2-3, reads ETGVTQSPTHLIKTRGQQVTLRCSSQSGHNTVSWYQQALGQGPQFIFQYYREEENGRGNFPPRFSGLQFPNYSSELNVNALELDDSALYLCASSSRQGTDTQYFGPGTRLTVL.

The rearrangement links TRBV24-1 to TRBJ2-1, with TRBD2 matching 7 bases. Germline trimming cut 9 bases from V and 8 bases from J; bases unmatched to any gene: 15. The CDR3 runs 15 residues. Germline V lookup: CDR1 KGHDR, CDR2 SFDVKD. The CDR3 reads CATAKSGTTRDEQFF. The CDR3 nucleotides read TGTGCCACCGCCAAGTCCGGGACTACCAGGGATGAGCAGTTCTTC.